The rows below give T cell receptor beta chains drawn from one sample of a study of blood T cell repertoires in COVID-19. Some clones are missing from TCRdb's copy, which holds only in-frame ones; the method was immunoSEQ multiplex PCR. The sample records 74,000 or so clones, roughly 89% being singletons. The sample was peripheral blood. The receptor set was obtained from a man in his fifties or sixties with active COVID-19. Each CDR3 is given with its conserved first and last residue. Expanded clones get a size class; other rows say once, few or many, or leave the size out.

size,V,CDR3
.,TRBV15,CATSRVRTGQTEAFF
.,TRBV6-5,CASSYSGRGETDTQYF
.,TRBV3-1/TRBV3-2,CASSHFDRTNYGYTF
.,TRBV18,CASSPPEQMYYTF
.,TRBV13,CASSLADSYGYTF
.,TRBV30,CACRLTGGLNEQYF
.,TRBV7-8,CASSLVGQGRDYGYTF
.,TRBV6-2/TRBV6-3,CASSTSLSYGYTF
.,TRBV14,CASSPTRGRQFF
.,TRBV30,CAWSRDRGQVYGYTF
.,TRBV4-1,CASSQVLGQGSGNTIYF
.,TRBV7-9,CASSLAQVTEAFF
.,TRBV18,CASSPLKGLLEQYF
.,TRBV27,CASSLGGSGNTIYF
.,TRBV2,CASSETGTDHNNEQFF
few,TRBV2,CASYPGPGAGELFF
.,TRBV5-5,CASSRGLAPYNEQFF
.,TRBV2,CASSGTGRSGYTF
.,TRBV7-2,CASSPQGAKEETQYF
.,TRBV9,CASSATSLAGGLNEQFF
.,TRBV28,CASSTRTGNQPQHF
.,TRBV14,CASSHRLLSGNTIYF
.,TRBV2,CASSEALGGGREKLFF
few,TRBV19,CASSPYVDGELFF
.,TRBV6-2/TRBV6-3,CASSDTGVNTEAFF
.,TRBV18,CASSPPGQATEAFF
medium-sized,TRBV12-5,CASGFAYEQYF
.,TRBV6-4,CASRFRRDRDNQPQHF
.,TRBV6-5,CASSYTGTANQPQHF
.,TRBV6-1,CASSHRTLYEQYF
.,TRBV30,CAWSVAGDGQPQHF
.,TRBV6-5,CASIVREGAGYGYTF
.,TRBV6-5,CASSYSLTGSTDTQYF
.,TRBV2,CASSEVLLRGTWDEQFF
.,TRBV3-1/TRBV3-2,CASSQAHTGLHGYTF
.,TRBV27,CASSTRSGGTNTGELFF
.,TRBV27,CASSQKRGTSGGLYEQYF
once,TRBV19,CASGKQGHSNQPQHF
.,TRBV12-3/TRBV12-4,CASSRILEQFF
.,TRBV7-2,CASSSGGAREQYF
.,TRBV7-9,CASSLGDSLTGELFF
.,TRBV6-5,CASSYRGRNTEAFF
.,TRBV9,CASSVAGDLDTQYF
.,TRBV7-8,CASRLQGSGELFF
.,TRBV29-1,CSVTTRGAGANVLTF
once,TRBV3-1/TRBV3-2,CASSQLGEWQYF
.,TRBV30,CACNRGGTYEQYF
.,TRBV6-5,CASSPGQTNYEQYF